The T cell receptor (beta chain) described here comes from a study of response to subunit inactivated influenza vaccine. Study-level points and caveats: It was the authors' suggestion that each seasonal influenza vaccination recruits few new T cells.

Via MiXCR, TCRdb re-called the RT-PCR reads, giving one row per CDR3 protein. The sample comprises 800,000 to 1,000,000 distinct CDR3 sequences, over 20% of which are singletons, and about 9.4% rests with the top ten. With V trimmed by 2 bases and J by 3 bases, 5 bases remained unmatched. The CDR3 is 15 residues long. CDR1 is LGHNA, CDR2 YSLEER, per germline. This clonotype appeared a few times. Its specificity is not known. Sequenced material: PBMCs from blood, taken about 5 days after vaccination. This chain joins TRBV4-3 and TRBJ2-7, with 9 bases aligning to TRBD1. This receptor was identified in a middle-aged man who received an inactivated influenza vaccine. CDR3 sequence reads: CASSQRPGQGYEQYF. The DNA of the CDR3 is TGCGCCAGCAGCCAACGACCGGGACAGGGCTACGAGCAGTACTTC.